These 14 T cell receptor beta chains were all obtained from the same sample, sequenced in a study of regulatory T cells in long-lasting Graves disease. To make TCR beta libraries, researchers used iRepertoire HTBI primers and Arm-PCR of CDR3 regions. TCRdb reanalysed the multiplex PCR reads using MiXCR and keeps one entry per CDR3 protein. The profile shows 300,000 to 450,000 distinct CDR3 sequences, roughly 15% of them singletons. Stated time point: newly diagnosed GD, antithyroid drugs for less than 3 months. Preparation of the TCR library used RNA extracted from PBMCs. Here the sequenced sample was peripheral blood mononuclear cells (PBMCs), taken at new diagnosis, from a patient treated with antithyroid drugs. The receptor set was obtained from a female donor with Graves disease.

This clonotype was recorded at least ten times. The chain uses TRBV28 and TRBJ1-1; TRBD1 agrees at 7 bases. CDR3 size: 15 residues. With V trimmed by 6 bases and J by 1 base, 8 bases remained unmatched. CDR1 and CDR2 (germline): MDHEN, SYDVKM. The CDR3 spells CASRLLNRGNTEAFF. The CDR3 DNA reads as TGTGCCAGCAGGTTGCTAAACAGGGGGAACACTGAAGCTTTCTTT.

This clonotype appeared many times. This CDR3 reads CASSFMRSSYNEQFF. CDR3 DNA: TGTGCCAGCAGCTTTATGCGTAGCTCCTACAATGAGCAGTTCTTC. This rearrangement joins TRBV5-5 to TRBJ2-1; D is unclear. The CDR3 contains 15 residues. The germline V and J ends were trimmed by 2 bases and 0 bases, with 9 bases remaining between them. Germline CDR1 and CDR2: SGHKS and YYEKEE (reference sequence).

This clonotype showed up just a few times. The rearrangement links TRBV20-1 to TRBJ2-7, with 9 positions matching TRBD2. V was clipped by 1 base and J by 4 bases; unmatched bases: 5. Germline V lookup: CDR1 DFQATT, CDR2 SNEGSKA (reference sequence). The CDR3 has 14 residues. CDR3 in amino acids: CSARAAGGQYEQYF. The CDR3 nucleotides are TGCAGTGCTAGAGCAGCGGGGGGCCAATACGAGCAGTACTTC.

This clonotype was seen only a few times. The chain joins TRBV29-1 to TRBJ2-7; TRBD2 matches 12 bases. With V trimmed by 7 bases and J by 4 bases, 8 bases remained unmatched. The CDR3 is 14 residues long. Germline CDR1 is SQVTM and CDR2 is ANQGSEA. The CDR3 region is CSGLAGEGGYEQYF. CDR3 coding DNA: TGCAGCGGACTAGCGGGAGAGGGTGGGTACGAGCAGTACTTC.

This clonotype was seen ten or more times. J is TRBJ1-1 and V is TRBV7-2; 7 bases are shared with TRBD1. The CDR3 is made up of 14 amino acids. Per germline, CDR1 SGHTA and CDR2 FQGNSA. V shed 6 bases, J shed 11 bases, and the junction held 15 bases outside the gene matches. The CDR3 coding sequence is TGTGCCAGCAGTTCTGAGGGGGCGACAGTTGTTGCTTTCTTT. It is translated as CASSSEGATVVAFF. Based on the CDR3 plus reference TRBV7-2 and TRBJ1-1, the full variable domain is GAGVSQSPSNKVTEKGKDVELRCDPISGHTALYWYRQSLGQGLEFLIYFQGNSAPDKSGLPSDRFSAERTGGSVSTLTIQRTQQEDSAVYLCASSSEGATVVAFFGQGTRLTVV.

This clonotype was picked up many times. V usage is TRBV20-1 and J usage is TRBJ2-7; D assignment may be TRBD1 or TRBD2 (5 bases each). Germline V lookup: CDR1 DFQATT, CDR2 SNEGSKA (reference sequence). The CDR3 is 15 residues long. Trimming took off 0 bases at V and 3 bases at J, with 15 bases between the two ends. CDR3 sequence reads: CSARDRGTADYEQYF. CDR3 nucleotides: TGCAGTGCTAGAGACCGAGGGACGGCCGACTACGAGCAGTACTTC.

In this sample, this clonotype turned up many times. This chain uses TRBV20-1 with TRBJ1-5, with TRBD1 as a possible D gene (5 bases). This CDR3 has 14 residues. Germline CDR1 DFQATT, CDR2 SNEGSKA (reference sequence). The germline V and J ends were trimmed by 3 bases and 4 bases, with 13 bases remaining between them. The DNA of the CDR3 is TGCAGTGCTAGTTTGGGCAGGGCGAATCAGCCCCAGCATTTT. Its protein is CSASLGRANQPQHF.

This clonotype occurred a few times. The CDR3, as DNA: TGTGCCAGCAGCTGGCAGGGGATTAATTCACCCCTCCACTTT. This sequence encodes CASSWQGINSPLHF. The chain couples TRBV5-6 to TRBJ1-6, with D perhaps matching TRBD1 (6 bases). Per germline, CDR1 SGHDT and CDR2 YYEEEE. This CDR3 contains 14 residues. V lost 3 bases to trimming and J lost 6 bases, with 10 bases between them.

This clonotype turned up a few times. The chain joins TRBV10-2 to TRBJ2-1; 12 nucleotides agree with TRBD1. This CDR3 spans 15 amino acids. With V trimmed by 5 bases and J by 6 bases, 5 bases remained unmatched. From germline, CDR1 is WSHSY and CDR2 SAAADI. For the CDR3, the DNA is TGCGCCAGCAGTCGGGACAGGGGGCCTTCCAATGAGCAGTTCTTC. It is translated as CASSRDRGPSNEQFF.

In its sample, this clonotype was seen many times. The chain is built from TRBV12-3 or TRBV12-4 and TRBJ1-2, with 7 bases identical to TRBD1. V gave up 8 bases and J gave up 6 bases; unmatched junction bases: 15. The CDR3 consists of 15 residues. In DNA, the CDR3 is TGTGCCAGCGTATCCGCCGGGACAGATCACAATGGCTACACCTTC. Translating it yields CASVSAGTDHNGYTF.

This clonotype appeared many times. The chain combines TRBV28 with TRBJ2-7; TRBD1 is a possible D gene (6 bases). Trimming stripped 4 bases from V and 3 bases from J, with 16 bases between. Germline CDR1 MDHEN, CDR2 SYDVKM. The CDR3 loop spans 15 amino acids. This chain's CDR3 is CASSSGQLVFYEQYF. The CDR3 coding sequence is TGTGCCAGCAGTTCCGGACAGCTCGTATTCTACGAGCAGTACTTC.

The DNA of the CDR3 is TGCGCCAGCAGCTCGGACGGAACGTCCTACGAGCAGTACTTC. This sequence encodes CASSSDGTSYEQYF. The V call is TRBV5-1, the J call TRBJ2-7, with unresolved D. Trimming stripped 3 bases from V and 1 base from J, with 11 bases between. The CDR3 contains 14 residues. Looked up from germline, CDR1 is SGHRS and CDR2 is YFSETQ. Together with reference TRBV5-1 and TRBJ2-7, the CDR3 gives the full variable domain: KAGVTQTPRYLIKTRGQQVTLSCSPISGHRSVSWYQQTPGQGLQFLFEYFSETQRNKGNFPGRFSGRQFSNSRSEMNVSTLELGDSALYLCASSSDGTSYEQYFGPGTRLTVT.

The rearrangement uses TRBV7-9 and TRBJ1-1; D is possibly TRBD1 (5 bases). The CDR3 is 17 amino acids. V lost 6 bases, J lost 10 bases, and 30 bases lay in between. The germline CDR1 and CDR2 sequences are SEHNR and FQNEAQ (reference sequence). The CDR3 loop is CASSSHVPEEGRFRAFF. The CDR3 DNA follows: TGTGCCAGCAGTTCGCACGTACCTGAAGAGGGGAGGTTTCGAGCTTTCTTT.

This clonotype was detected ten times or more. The chain carries TRBV7-3 and TRBJ2-1; D tentatively fits TRBD1 or TRBD2 (5 bases each). This CDR3 is 15 amino acids long. Trimming pared 4 bases from V and 3 bases from J, leaving 13 bases between. The germline gives CDR1 SGHTA, CDR2 FQGTGA. The CDR3 DNA reads as TGTGCCAGCAGCTGGGGGTCTGGGGACTACAATGAGCAGTTCTTC. Encoded protein: CASSWGSGDYNEQFF.